This T cell receptor beta chain emerged from a study of vaccination effects on CD4 cells after COVID-19. Background on the study: The two convalescent patients provided samples 16 days and one week before vaccination.

Pools of viral peptides were used by the ViraFEST assay to expand antigen-specific CD4+ T cells ahead of sequencing. Around day 10 of culture, CD4+ T cells were separated out. SARS-CoV-2 infected the person between March and December 2020, as confirmed by PCR. This clone was seen only a few times. Antigen: not known. Trimming cost V 0 bases and J 0 bases, with 6 bases left between them. The V gene's germline CDR1 is MNHEY and CDR2 SVGAGI. The CDR3 sequence is 15 residues long. Profiled with immunoSEQ multiplex PCR; TCRdb holds only in-frame clones, not every one. The top ten clones hold less than 50% of a sample with 20,000 to 25,000 clones, roughly 70% of them seen once.

Sample: CD4+ T cells from PBMCs cultured with a peptide pool, taken before COVID-19 vaccination. The V gene is TRBV6-5, the J gene TRBJ1-3; perhaps TRBD1 as D (5 bases). The receptor's source is a human donor who had a prior SARS-CoV-2 infection. CDR3 coding DNA: TGTGCCAGCAGTTACTCTGACAGCTCTGGAAACACCATATATTTT. Translating it yields CASSYSDSSGNTIYF.